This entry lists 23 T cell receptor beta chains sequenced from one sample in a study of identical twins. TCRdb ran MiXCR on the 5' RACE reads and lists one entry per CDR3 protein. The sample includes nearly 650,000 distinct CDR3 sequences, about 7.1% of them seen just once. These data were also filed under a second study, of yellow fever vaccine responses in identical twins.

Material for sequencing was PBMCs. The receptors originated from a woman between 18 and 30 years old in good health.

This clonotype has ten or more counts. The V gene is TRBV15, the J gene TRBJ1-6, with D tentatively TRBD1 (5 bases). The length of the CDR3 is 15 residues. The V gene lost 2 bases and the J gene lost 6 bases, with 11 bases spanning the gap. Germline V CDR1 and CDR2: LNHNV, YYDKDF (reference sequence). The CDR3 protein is CATSRWWGGNSPLHF. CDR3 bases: TGTGCCACCAGCAGATGGTGGGGGGGTAATTCACCCCTCCACTTT.

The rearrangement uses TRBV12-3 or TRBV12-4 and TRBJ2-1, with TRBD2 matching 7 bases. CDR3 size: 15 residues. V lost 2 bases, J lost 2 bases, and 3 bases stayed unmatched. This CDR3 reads CASSLLADPYNEQFF. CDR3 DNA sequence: TGTGCCAGCAGTTTACTAGCGGACCCCTACAATGAGCAGTTCTTC.

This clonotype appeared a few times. CDR3: CASSSVAQSSYEQYF. The CDR3 nucleotides read TGTGCCAGCAGTTCGGTAGCGCAGAGCTCCTACGAGCAGTACTTC. The chain has TRBV12-3 or TRBV12-4 and TRBJ2-7; TRBD2 is a possible D gene (5 bases). The CDR3 is 15 residues long. The V end was cut by 4 bases, the J end by 0 bases, with 13 bases between.

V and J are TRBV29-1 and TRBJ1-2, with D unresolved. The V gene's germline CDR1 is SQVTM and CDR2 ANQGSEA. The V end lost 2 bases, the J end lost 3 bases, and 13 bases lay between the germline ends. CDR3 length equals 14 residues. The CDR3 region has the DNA TGCAGCGTTGAATTAGCAGTCGGGCACTATGGCTACACCTTC. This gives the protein CSVELAVGHYGYTF.

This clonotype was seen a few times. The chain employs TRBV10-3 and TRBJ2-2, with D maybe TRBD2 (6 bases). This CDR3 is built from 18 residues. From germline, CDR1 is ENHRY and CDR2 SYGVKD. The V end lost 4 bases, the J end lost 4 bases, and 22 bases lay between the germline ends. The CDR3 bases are TGTGCCATCAGTGCCTCGACCGGGTGGGGGGAAAGCACCGGGGAGCTGTTTTTT. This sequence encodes CAISASTGWGESTGELFF.

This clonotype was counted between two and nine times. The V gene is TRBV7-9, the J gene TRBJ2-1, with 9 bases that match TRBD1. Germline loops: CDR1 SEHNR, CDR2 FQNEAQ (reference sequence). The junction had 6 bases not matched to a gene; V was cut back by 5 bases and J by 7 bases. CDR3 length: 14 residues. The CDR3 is CASSAQGAGNEQFF. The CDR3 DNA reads TGTGCCAGCAGCGCACAGGGGGCGGGTAATGAGCAGTTCTTC.

CDR3 sequence: CASSERQGWETQYF. CDR3 nucleotide sequence: TGTGCCAGCAGCGAGCGACAGGGATGGGAGACCCAGTACTTC. This rearrangement joins TRBV9 to TRBJ2-5; TRBD1 aligns across 7 bases. The CDR3 contains 14 residues. Germline V gene lookup returns CDR1 SGDLS and CDR2 YYNGEE. V lost 3 bases to trimming and J lost 5 bases; unmatched junction nucleotides: 7.

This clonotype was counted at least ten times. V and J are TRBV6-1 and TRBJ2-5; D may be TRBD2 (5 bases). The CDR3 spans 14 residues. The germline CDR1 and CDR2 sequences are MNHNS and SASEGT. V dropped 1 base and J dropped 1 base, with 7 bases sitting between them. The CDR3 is CASSEGTSQETQYF. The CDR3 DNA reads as TGTGCCAGCAGTGAAGGGACTTCCCAAGAGACCCAGTACTTC.

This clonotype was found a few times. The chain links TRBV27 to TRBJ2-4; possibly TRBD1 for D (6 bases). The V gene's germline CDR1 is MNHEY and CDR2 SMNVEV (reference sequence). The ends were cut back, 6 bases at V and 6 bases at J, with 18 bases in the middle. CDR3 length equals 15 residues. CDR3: CASSLGAWDGNIQYF. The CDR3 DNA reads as TGTGCCAGCAGCTTGGGGGCTTGGGATGGAAACATTCAGTACTTC.

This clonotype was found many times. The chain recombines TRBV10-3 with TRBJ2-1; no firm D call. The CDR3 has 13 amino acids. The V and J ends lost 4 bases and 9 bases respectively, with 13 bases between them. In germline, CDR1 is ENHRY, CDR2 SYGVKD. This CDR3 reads CAISVTGSGEQFF. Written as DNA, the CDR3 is TGTGCCATCAGTGTAACGGGCTCCGGTGAGCAGTTCTTC.

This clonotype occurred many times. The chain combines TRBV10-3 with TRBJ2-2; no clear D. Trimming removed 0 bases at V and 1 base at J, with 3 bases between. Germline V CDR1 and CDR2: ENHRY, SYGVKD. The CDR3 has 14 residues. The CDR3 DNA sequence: TGTGCCATCAGTGAGTCGGGGAACACCGGGGAGCTGTTTTTT. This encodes CAISESGNTGELFF.

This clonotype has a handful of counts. This chain's CDR3 is CSARGGGGSLSYEQYF. DNA of the CDR3: TGCAGTGCTAGAGGGGGGGGCGGTTCCCTCTCCTACGAGCAGTACTTC. The chain combines TRBV20-1 with TRBJ2-7, with TRBD2 as a possible D gene (7 bases). Trimming removed 1 base from V and 0 bases from J, with 16 bases in between. CDR1 is DFQATT and CDR2 is SNEGSKA in the germline V gene (reference sequence). This CDR3 is built from 16 residues.

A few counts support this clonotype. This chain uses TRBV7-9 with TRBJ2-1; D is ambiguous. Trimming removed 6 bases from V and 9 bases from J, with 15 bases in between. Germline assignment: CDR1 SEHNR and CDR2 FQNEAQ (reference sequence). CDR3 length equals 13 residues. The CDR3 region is CASSGGPSGEQFF. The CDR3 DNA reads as TGTGCCAGCAGTGGTGGACCTTCGGGTGAGCAGTTCTTC. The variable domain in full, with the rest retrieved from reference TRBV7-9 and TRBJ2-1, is DTGVSQNPRHKITKRGQNVTFRCDPISEHNRLYWYRQTLGQGPEFLTYFQNEAQLEKSRLLSDRFSAERPKGSFSTLEIQRTEQGDSAMYLCASSGGPSGEQFFGPGTRLTVL.

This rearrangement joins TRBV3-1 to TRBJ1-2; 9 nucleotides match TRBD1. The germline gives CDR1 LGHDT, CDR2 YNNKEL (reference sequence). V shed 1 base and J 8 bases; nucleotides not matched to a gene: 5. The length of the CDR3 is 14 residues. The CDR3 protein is CASSQGNRGRGYTF. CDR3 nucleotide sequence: TGTGCCAGCAGCCAAGGGAACAGGGGGCGAGGCTACACCTTC. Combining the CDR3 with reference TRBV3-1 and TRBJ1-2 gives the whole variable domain DTAVSQTPKYLVTQMGNDKSIKCEQNLGHDTMYWYKQDSKKFLKIMFSYNNKELIINETVPNRFSPKSPDKAHLNLHINSLELGDSAVYFCASSQGNRGRGYTFGSGTRLTVV.

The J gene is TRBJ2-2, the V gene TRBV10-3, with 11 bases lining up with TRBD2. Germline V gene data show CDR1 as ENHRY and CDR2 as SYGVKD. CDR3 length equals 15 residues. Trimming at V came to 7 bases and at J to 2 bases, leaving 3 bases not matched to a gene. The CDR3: CAIKGTSGNTGELFF. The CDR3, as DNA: TGTGCCATCAAGGGGACTAGCGGAAACACCGGGGAGCTGTTTTTT.

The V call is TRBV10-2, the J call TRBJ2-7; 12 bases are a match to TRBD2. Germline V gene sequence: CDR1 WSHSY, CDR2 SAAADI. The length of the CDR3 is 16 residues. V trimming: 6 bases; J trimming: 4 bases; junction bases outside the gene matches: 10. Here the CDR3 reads CASRNTSGRPLYEQYF. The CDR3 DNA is TGCGCCAGCAGAAACACTAGCGGGAGGCCCTTGTACGAGCAGTACTTC.

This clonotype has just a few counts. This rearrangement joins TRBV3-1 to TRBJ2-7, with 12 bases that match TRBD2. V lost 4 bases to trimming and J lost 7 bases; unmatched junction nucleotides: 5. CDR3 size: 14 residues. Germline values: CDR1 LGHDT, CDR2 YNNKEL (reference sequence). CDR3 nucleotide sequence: TGTGCCAGCAGCCGGGCTAGCGGGGGGGTGGAGCAGTACTTC. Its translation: CASSRASGGVEQYF.

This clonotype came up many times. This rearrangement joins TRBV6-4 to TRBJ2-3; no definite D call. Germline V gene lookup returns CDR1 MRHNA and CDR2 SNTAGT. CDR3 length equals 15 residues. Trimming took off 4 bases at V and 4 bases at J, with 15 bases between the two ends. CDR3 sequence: CASSASPTGADTQYF. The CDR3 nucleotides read TGTGCCAGCAGTGCTTCACCGACGGGTGCAGATACGCAGTATTTT.

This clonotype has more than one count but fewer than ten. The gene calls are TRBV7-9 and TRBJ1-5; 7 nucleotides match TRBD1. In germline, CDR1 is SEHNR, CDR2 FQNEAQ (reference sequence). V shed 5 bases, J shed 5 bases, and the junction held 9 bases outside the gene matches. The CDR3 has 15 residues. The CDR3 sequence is CASSGYRGGDQPQHF. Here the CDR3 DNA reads TGTGCCAGCAGCGGCTACAGGGGAGGGGATCAGCCCCAGCATTTT.

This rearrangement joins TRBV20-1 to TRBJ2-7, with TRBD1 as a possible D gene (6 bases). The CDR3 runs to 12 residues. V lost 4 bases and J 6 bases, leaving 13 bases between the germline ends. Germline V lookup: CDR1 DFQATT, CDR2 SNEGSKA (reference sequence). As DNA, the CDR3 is TGCAGTGCTACCCCGAGGGGGTTCGAGCAGTACGTC. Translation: CSATPRGFEQYV.

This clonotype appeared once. CDR3 region: CASSQPQGHEQFF. CDR3 coding DNA: TGCGCCAGCAGCCAACCACAGGGGCATGAGCAGTTCTTC. This rearrangement joins TRBV4-1 to TRBJ2-1; 7 bases match TRBD1. Germline V gene lookup returns CDR1 MGHRA and CDR2 YSYEKL. Germline trimming cut 2 bases from V and 8 bases from J; bases unmatched to any gene: 3. The CDR3 loop spans 13 amino acids.

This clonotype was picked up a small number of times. The CDR3 DNA sequence: TGTGCCAGCAGCCTTGACAGGGGGCGCCGGGAAAACATTCAGTACTTC. This codes for CASSLDRGRRENIQYF. The chain links TRBV7-9 to TRBJ2-4, with 10 bases aligning to TRBD1. In germline, CDR1 is SEHNR, CDR2 FQNEAQ (reference sequence). J gave up 5 bases and V 5 bases, and 9 bases lay outside the gene matches. The CDR3 spans 16 residues. Full variable domain (missing parts from reference TRBV7-9 and TRBJ2-4): DTGVSQNPRHKITKRGQNVTFRCDPISEHNRLYWYRQTLGQGPEFLTYFQNEAQLEKSRLLSDRFSAERPKGSFSTLEIQRTEQGDSAMYLCASSLDRGRRENIQYFGAGTRLSVL.

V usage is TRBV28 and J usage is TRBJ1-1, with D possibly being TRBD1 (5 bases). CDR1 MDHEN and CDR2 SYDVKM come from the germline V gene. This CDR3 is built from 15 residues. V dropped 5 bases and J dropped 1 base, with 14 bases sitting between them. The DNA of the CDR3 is TGTGCCAGCAGTGCCTCGACAGCGTGGAACACTGAAGCTTTCTTT. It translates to CASSASTAWNTEAFF.